This T cell receptor (beta chain) derives from a study of T cell responses to AZD1222 COVID-19 vaccine. General study points: Nearly half of the spike-specific TCRs reportedly recognize variant regions that carry no mutations. With two AZD1222 doses given, Spike-specific TCR breadth and depth both rose. Repertoires were obtained only post-peak T cell response. The donors showed a predominance of white British ancestry and of females, with possible underestimation of clonal diversity.

CDR1 and CDR2 (germline): LNHDA, SQIVND (reference sequence). V lost 1 base and J lost 0; bases outside the gene matches: 2. The CDR3 covers 15 residues. Profiled with immunoSEQ multiplex PCR; TCRdb holds only in-frame clones, not every one. In the table there are more than 95,000 clones, around nine tenths of which are singletons. This clone occurred a few times. The antigen remains undetermined. The chain has TRBV19 and TRBJ2-7; TRBD2 agrees at 8 bases. The sequence came from an adult in good health. The source material was peripheral blood, sampled on day 0 of AZD1222 vaccination. The CDR3 DNA follows: TGTGCCAGTAGTATAGCACTAGCGGTCTCCTACGAGCAGTACTTC. Its translation is CASSIALAVSYEQYF.